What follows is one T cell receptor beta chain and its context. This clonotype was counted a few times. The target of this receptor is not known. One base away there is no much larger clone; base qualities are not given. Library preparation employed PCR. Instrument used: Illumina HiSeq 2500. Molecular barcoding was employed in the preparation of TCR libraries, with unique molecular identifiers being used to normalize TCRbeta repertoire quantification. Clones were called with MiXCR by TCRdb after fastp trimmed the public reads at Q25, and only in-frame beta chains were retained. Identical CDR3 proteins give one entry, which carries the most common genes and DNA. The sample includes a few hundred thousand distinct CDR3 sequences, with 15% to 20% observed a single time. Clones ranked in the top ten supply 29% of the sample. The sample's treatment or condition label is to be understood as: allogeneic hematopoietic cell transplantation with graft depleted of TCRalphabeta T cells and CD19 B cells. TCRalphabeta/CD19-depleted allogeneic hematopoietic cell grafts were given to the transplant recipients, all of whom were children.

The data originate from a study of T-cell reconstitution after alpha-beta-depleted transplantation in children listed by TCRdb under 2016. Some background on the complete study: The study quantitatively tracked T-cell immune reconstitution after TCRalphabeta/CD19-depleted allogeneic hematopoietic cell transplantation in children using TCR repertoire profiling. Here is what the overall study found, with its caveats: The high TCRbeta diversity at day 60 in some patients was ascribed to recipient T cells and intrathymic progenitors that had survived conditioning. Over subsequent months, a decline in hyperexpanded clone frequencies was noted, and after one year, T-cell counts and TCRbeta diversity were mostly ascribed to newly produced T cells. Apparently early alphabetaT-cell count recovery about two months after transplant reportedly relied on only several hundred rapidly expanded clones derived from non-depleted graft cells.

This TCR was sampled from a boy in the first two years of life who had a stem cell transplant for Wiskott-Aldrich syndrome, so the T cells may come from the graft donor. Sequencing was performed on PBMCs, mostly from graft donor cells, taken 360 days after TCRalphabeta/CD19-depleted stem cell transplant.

CDR3 reads: CASSPGGGDIQYF. The DNA sequence is given as TGTGCCAGCAGCCCTGGTGGCGGGGACATTCAGTACTTC. Recombination joined TRBV5-5 with TRBJ2-4; TRBD2 is perhaps the D gene, given 6 matching bases. The trim is 4 bases for V and 8 bases for J, with a gap of 13 bases between the germline ends. The CDR3 contains 13 residues, cysteine and phenylalanine counted. Only the CDR3 portion is preserved as DNA: 39 bases, with reading frame beginning at the first base. CDR1 and CDR2, per the germline V gene (reference sequence), are SGHKS and YYEKEE. Supplemented by the reference TRBV5-5 and TRBJ2-4 proteins around the CDR3, the complete variable domain is DAGVTQSPTHLIKTRGQQVTLRCSPISGHKSVSWYQQVLGQGPQFIFQYYEKEERGRGNFPDRFSARQFPNYSSELNVNALLLGDSALYLCASSPGGGDIQYFGAGTRLSVL.